This TCR beta chain appears in the sequencing data of a study of T cell clones after liver transplantation. For the study at large: In this trial, immunosuppression withdrawal was attempted within 2 years of liver transplant. Tolerance: complete withdrawal held at least one year, liver enzymes staying within twice normal. Draws occurred before transplant, before withdrawal, and after complete or failed withdrawal.

Repertoires were generated with immunoSEQ multiplex PCR, while TCRdb's copy carries only in-frame clones and drops some. Of about 15,000 clones listed, more than 65% were seen once; the top ten hold roughly 28%. Findings and limits, study-wide: Compared with third party-reactive sequences, donor-reactive ones declined more, independent of withdrawal success.

V was trimmed by 3 bases and J by 4 bases, leaving 12 bases between them. Germline V gene sequence: CDR1 LNHDA, CDR2 SQIVND (reference sequence). CDR3 size: 14 residues. This clone was recorded only once. Its matching antigen is unknown. The chain is built from TRBV19 and TRBJ1-1, with TRBD1 as a possible D gene (5 bases). This TCR came from a human patient who received a liver transplant. T cells may partly derive from the graft donor. The sequenced sample was CD8+ T cells from blood, obtained 45 to 50 months after liver transplant. CDR3: CASSMIAGFTEAFF. CDR3 DNA sequence: TGTGCCAGTAGTATGATTGCAGGGTTCACTGAAGCTTTCTTT.